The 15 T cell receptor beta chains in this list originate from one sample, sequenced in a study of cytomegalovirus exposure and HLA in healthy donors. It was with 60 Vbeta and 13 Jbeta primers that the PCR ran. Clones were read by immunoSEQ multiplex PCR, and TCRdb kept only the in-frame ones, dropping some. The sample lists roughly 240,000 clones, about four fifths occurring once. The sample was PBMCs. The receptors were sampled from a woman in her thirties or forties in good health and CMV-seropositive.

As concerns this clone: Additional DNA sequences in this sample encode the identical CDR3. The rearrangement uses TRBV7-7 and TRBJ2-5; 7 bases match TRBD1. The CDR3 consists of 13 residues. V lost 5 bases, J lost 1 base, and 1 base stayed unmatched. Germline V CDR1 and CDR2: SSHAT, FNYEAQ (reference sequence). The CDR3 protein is CASSRDSQETQYF. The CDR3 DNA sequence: TGTGCCAGCAGCCGGGACAGCCAAGAGACCCAGTACTTC.

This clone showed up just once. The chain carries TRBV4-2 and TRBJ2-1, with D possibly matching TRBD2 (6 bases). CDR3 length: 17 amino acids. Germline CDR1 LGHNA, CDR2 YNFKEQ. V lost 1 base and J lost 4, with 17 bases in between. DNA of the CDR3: TGTGCCAGCAGCCAAGTTGCCGGAGGGTCCCTTTACAATGAGCAGTTCTTC. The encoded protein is CASSQVAGGSLYNEQFF.

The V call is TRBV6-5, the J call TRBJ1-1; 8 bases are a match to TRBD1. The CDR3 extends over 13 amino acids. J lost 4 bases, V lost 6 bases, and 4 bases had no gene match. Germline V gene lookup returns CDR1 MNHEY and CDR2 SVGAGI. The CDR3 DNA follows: TGTGCCAGCAGGGACAGGGAAAGCACTGAAGCTTTCTTT. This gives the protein CASRDRESTEAFF.

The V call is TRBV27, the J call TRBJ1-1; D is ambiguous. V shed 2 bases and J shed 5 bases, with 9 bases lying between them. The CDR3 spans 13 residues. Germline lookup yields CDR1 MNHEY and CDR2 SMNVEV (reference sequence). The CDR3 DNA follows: TGTGCCAGCAGTTTAACGGCCGGGACTGAAGCTTTCTTT. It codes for CASSLTAGTEAFF.

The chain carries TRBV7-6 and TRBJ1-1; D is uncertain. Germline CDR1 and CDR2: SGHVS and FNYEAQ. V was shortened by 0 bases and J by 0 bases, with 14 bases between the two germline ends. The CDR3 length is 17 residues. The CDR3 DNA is TGTGCCAGCAGCTTAGCGCGGGTCGACCTAATGAACACTGAAGCTTTCTTT. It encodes CASSLARVDLMNTEAFF.

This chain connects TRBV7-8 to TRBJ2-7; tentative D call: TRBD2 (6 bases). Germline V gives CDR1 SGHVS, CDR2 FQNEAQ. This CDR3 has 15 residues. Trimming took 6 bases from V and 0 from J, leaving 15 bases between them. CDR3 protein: CASSPRAGYSYEQYF. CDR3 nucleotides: TGTGCCAGCAGTCCCCGAGCGGGTTACTCCTACGAGCAGTACTTC.

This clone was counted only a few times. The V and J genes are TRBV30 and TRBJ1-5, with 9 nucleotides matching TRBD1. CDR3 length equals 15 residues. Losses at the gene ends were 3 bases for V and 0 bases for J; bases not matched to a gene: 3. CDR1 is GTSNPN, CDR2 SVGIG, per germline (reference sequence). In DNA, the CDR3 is TGTGCCTGGAGCCCGGGACAGGGTAGCAATCAGCCCCAGCATTTT. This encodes CAWSPGQGSNQPQHF.

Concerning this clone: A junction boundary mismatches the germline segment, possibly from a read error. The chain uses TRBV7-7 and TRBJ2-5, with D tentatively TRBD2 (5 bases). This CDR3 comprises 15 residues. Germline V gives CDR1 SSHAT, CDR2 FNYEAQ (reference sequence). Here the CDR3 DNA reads TGTGCTAGCAGCTTAGCTCGGACTCCCGGGGAGACCCAGTACTTC. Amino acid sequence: CASSLARTPGETQYF.

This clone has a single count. Here the CDR3 DNA reads TGCGCCAGCAGCCAGAAAGGGACTAGCGGGGGCCCGGATACGCAGTATTTT. Its protein product is CASSQKGTSGGPDTQYF. The V and J genes are TRBV4-3 and TRBJ2-3; 14 bases map to TRBD2. Trimming cost V 3 bases and J 6 bases; bases outside gene matches: 8. The CDR3 consists of 17 residues. Germline loops: CDR1 LGHNA, CDR2 YSLEER.

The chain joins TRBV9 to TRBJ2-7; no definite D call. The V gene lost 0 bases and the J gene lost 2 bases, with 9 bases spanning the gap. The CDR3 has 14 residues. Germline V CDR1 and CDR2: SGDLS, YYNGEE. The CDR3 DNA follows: TGTGCCAGCAGCGTAGCGGGTCCTGCCTACGAGCAGTACTTC. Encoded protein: CASSVAGPAYEQYF.

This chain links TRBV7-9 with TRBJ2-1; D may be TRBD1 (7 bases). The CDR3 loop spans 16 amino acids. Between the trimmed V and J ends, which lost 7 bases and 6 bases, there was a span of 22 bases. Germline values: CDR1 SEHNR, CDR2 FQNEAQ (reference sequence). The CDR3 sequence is CASTAPRGDSPNEQFF. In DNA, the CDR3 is TGTGCCAGCACAGCTCCCAGGGGGGACTCCCCCAATGAGCAGTTCTTC.

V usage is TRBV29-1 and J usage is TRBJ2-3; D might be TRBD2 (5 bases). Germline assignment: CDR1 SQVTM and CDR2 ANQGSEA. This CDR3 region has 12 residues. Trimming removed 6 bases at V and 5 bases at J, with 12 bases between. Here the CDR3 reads CSVRRAGDTQYF. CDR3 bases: TGCAGCGTGCGTCGGGCGGGAGATACGCAGTATTTT.

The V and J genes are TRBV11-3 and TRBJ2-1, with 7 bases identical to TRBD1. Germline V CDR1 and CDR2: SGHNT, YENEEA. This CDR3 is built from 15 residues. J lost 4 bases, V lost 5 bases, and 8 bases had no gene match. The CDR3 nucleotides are TGTGCCAGCAGCCCTGACAGGGCGACGTACAATGAGCAGTTCTTC. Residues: CASSPDRATYNEQFF.

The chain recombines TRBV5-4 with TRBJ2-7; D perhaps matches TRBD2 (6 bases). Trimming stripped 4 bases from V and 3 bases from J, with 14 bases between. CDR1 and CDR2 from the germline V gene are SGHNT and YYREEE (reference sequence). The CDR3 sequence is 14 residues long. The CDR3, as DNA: TGTGCCAGCAGCCGCGTAGGAGGGCTCTACGAGCAGTACTTC. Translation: CASSRVGGLYEQYF. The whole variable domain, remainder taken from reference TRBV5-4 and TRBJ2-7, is ETGVTQSPTHLIKTRGQQVTLRCSSQSGHNTVSWYQQALGQGPQFIFQYYREEENGRGNFPPRFSGLQFPNYSSELNVNALELDDSALYLCASSRVGGLYEQYFGPGTRLTVT.

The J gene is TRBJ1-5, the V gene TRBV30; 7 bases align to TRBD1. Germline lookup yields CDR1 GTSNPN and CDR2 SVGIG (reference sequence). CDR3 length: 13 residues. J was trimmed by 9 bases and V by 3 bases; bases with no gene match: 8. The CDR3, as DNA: TGTGCCTGGAGCGACAGGGCACCGGTGCCCCAGCATTTT. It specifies CAWSDRAPVPQHF.